This T cell receptor (beta chain) was obtained from a study of shared clonotypes between healthy human individuals. Deep was the level used in running the assay. The protocol was immunoSEQ multiplex PCR, while the TCRdb copy is restricted to in-frame clones and leaves out a portion. Among a few million clones listed, around nine tenths were seen once. The CDR3 is 16 residues long. Looked up from germline, CDR1 is SGHKS and CDR2 is YYEKEE (reference sequence). The V gene end was trimmed by 1 base and the J gene end by 0 bases; junction bases not matched to a gene: 3. This receptor was identified in a man aged 18 to 29 in good health. The V gene is TRBV5-5, the J gene TRBJ2-1; 8 bases match TRBD2. The sample taken for sequencing was naive CD4+ T cells sorted from blood. Subset reported: CD45RA+ positively selected. CDR3 in amino acids: CASSLTGGSSYNEQFF. The CDR3 DNA is TGTGCCAGCAGCTTGACGGGAGGGAGCTCCTACAATGAGCAGTTCTTC.